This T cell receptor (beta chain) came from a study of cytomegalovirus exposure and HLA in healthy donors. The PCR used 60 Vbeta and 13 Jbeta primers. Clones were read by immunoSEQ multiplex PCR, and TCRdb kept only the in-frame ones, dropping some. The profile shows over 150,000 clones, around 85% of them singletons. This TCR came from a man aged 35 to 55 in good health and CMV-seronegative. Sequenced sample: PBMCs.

In nucleotides, the CDR3 is TGCGCCAGCAGCTTGTTCCTAGGGGGTTACGAGCAGTACTTC. Its translation: CASSLFLGGYEQYF. V gene TRBV5-1 combines with J gene TRBJ2-7, with a possible D match to TRBD1 (6 bases). CDR3 length: 14 residues. The germline V and J ends were trimmed by 1 base and 4 bases, with 12 bases remaining between them. CDR1 and CDR2 from the germline V gene are SGHRS and YFSETQ.